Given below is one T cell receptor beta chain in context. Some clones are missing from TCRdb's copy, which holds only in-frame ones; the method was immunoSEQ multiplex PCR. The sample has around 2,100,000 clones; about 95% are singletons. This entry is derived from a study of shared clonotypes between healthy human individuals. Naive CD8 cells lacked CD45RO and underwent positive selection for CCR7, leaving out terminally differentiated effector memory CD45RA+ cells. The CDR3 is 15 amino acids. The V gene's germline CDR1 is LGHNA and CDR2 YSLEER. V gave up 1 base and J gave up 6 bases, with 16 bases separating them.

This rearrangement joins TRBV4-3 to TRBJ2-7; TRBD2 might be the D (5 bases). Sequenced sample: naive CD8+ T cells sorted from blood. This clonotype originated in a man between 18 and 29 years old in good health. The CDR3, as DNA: TGCGCCAGCAGCCAAGGTTCGAGGGAAAGCTCCGAGCAGTACTTC. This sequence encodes CASSQGSRESSEQYF.